This T cell receptor beta chain was profiled in a study of T cell repertoires in ileal Crohn's disease. The count of this clone is one. The CDR3 is made up of 11 amino acids. The J segment lost 7 bases and the V segment lost 6 bases, leaving 5 bases of the junction unmatched. Germline V gene sequence: CDR1 DFQATT, CDR2 SNEGSKA (reference sequence). Some clones are missing from TCRdb's copy, which holds only in-frame ones; the method was immunoSEQ multiplex PCR. The profile shows some 17,000 clones, roughly two thirds of them singletons. This rearrangement joins TRBV20-1 to TRBJ1-1; 7 bases line up with TRBD1. The sequencing sample was made of ileal tissue. The source of this sequence is an adult with Crohn's disease. The DNA of the CDR3 is TGCAGTGCCAAGGACAGGAGTGAAGCTTTCTTT. Translating it yields CSAKDRSEAFF.